The 29 T cell receptor beta chains reported below all come from one sample, sequenced in a study of shared clonotypes between healthy human individuals. Method: immunoSEQ multiplex PCR; TCRdb's copy keeps in-frame clones and lacks some. The sample has around 2,000,000 clones; approximately 95% are singletons. Sequencing used naive CD4+ T cells sorted from blood. Indicated subset: CD45RA+ positively selected. These TCRs come from a man aged 18 to 29 in good health.

The chain has TRBV30 and TRBJ1-1; 8 nucleotides line up with TRBD1. This CDR3 region has 17 residues. Losses at the gene ends were 1 base for V and 10 bases for J; bases not matched to a gene: 20. Germline V gives CDR1 GTSNPN, CDR2 SVGIG (reference sequence). CDR3 loop: CAWSAHPGQGMERVAFF. The CDR3 region has the DNA TGTGCCTGGAGTGCCCACCCCGGACAGGGAATGGAGAGGGTAGCTTTCTTT.

The CDR3 DNA reads TGTGCCCGGACTGCCGGGACAGGCAATGGCTACACCTTC. Its translation: CARTAGTGNGYTF. The rearrangement joins TRBV30 to TRBJ1-2; 8 bases map to TRBD1. The CDR3 extends over 13 amino acids. After removal of 8 bases from V and 6 bases from J, the junction contained 11 bases not matched to a gene. CDR1 and CDR2 from the germline V gene are GTSNPN and SVGIG (reference sequence).

The chain recombines TRBV11-3 with TRBJ2-3, with D uncertain. Per germline, CDR1 SGHNT and CDR2 YENEEA. This CDR3 comprises 12 residues. V was pared by 4 bases and J by 2 bases, with 4 bases between. CDR3 amino acids: CASSYNTDTQYF. The CDR3 region has the DNA TGTGCCAGCAGCTACAACACAGATACGCAGTATTTT.

The gene calls are TRBV21-1 and TRBJ1-2; the table's D call, TRBD1, has no DNA check behind it. TRBV21-1 is recorded as a pseudogene. The CDR3 is made up of 14 amino acids. The CDR3 region is CASSNSLGGYGYTF. The CDR3 nucleotides read TGTGCCAGCAGCAATAGCTTAGGGGGCTATGGCTACACCTTC.

The rearrangement uses TRBV5-6 and TRBJ2-7; 8 bases align to TRBD1. CDR1 and CDR2 (germline): SGHDT, YYEEEE. J lost 1 base, V lost 4 bases, and 7 bases had no gene match. The CDR3 length is 15 residues. CDR3 DNA sequence: TGTGCCAGCAGCAGTCTGGACAGGGAGTCCTACGAGCAGTACTTC. Its translation is CASSSLDRESYEQYF.

V is TRBV25-1 and J is TRBJ1-1; no firm D call. Germline V gives CDR1 MGHDK, CDR2 SYGVNS. Trimming left V 6 bases short and J 0 bases short, with 11 bases between. There are 14 residues in the CDR3. The CDR3 here is CASSVGWMNTEAFF. CDR3 coding DNA: TGTGCCAGCAGCGTAGGTTGGATGAACACTGAAGCTTTCTTT.

The chain has TRBV30 and TRBJ2-2, with D maybe TRBD2 (6 bases). V lost 5 bases and J lost 7, with 23 bases in between. The germline gives CDR1 GTSNPN, CDR2 SVGIG (reference sequence). This CDR3 has 16 residues. In DNA form, the CDR3 reads TGTGCCTGGCAACCCTCCTGGAGGAGGGAAGGCGGGGAGCTGTTTTTT. It codes for CAWQPSWRREGGELFF.

V gene TRBV15 combines with J gene TRBJ2-7; 12 positions match TRBD2. V trimming: 3 bases; J trimming: 7 bases; junction bases outside the gene matches: 7. Germline V CDR1 and CDR2: LNHNV, YYDKDF (reference sequence). The CDR3 is 15 residues long. CDR3: CATSRATSGSREQYF. The CDR3, as DNA: TGTGCCACCAGCAGGGCGACTAGCGGGAGTAGGGAGCAGTACTTC.

The genes are TRBV29-1 and TRBJ2-7; 7 nucleotides agree with TRBD1. The CDR3 sequence is 13 residues long. V dropped 6 bases and J dropped 3; count of bases not matched to a gene: 8. The germline gives CDR1 SQVTM, CDR2 ANQGSEA. The CDR3 coding sequence is TGCAGCGTATTGGACAGGAGAAACTACGAGCAGTACTTC. Its translation is CSVLDRRNYEQYF.

The chain recombines TRBV2 with TRBJ2-1; 7 bases agree with TRBD1. J lost 0 bases, V lost 4 bases, and 3 bases had no gene match. The CDR3 contains 15 residues. The germline V gene encodes CDR1 SNHLY and CDR2 FYNNEI. CDR3 sequence: CASSGQGISYNEQFF. CDR3 sequence (DNA): TGTGCCAGCAGTGGACAGGGTATCTCCTACAATGAGCAGTTCTTC.

The rearrangement joins TRBV5-1 to TRBJ2-3; a weak D match, TRBD2 (5 bases). CDR3 length: 14 residues. The V and J ends lost 1 base and 3 bases respectively, with 9 bases between them. Looked up from germline, CDR1 is SGHRS and CDR2 is YFSETQ. The CDR3 nucleotides are TGCGCCAGCAGCTTGCTCCTAGCAACAGATACGCAGTATTTT. Its protein is CASSLLLATDTQYF.

This clone was picked up one time. This chain uses TRBV5-1 with TRBJ2-5, with D perhaps assigned TRBD1 or TRBD2 (6 bases each). Germline CDR1 SGHRS, CDR2 YFSETQ. The CDR3 is 14 residues long. V was pared by 1 base and J by 4 bases, with 11 bases between. The CDR3 region is CASSLSGGGETQYF. The DNA for the CDR3 is TGCGCCAGCAGCTTGTCCGGGGGCGGAGAGACCCAGTACTTC. Together with reference TRBV5-1 and TRBJ2-5, the CDR3 gives the full variable domain: KAGVTQTPRYLIKTRGQQVTLSCSPISGHRSVSWYQQTPGQGLQFLFEYFSETQRNKGNFPGRFSGRQFSNSRSEMNVSTLELGDSALYLCASSLSGGGETQYFGPGTRLLVL.

This clone was detected once. J is TRBJ2-5 and V is TRBV21-1; the tabulated D call, TRBD2, remains unverified against the DNA. TRBV21-1 is shown as a pseudogene. The CDR3 is made up of 16 amino acids. CDR3: CASSDLAGSLQETQYF. The CDR3 nucleotides are TGTGCCAGCAGCGATTTAGCGGGATCCCTTCAAGAGACCCAGTACTTC.

V and J are TRBV30 and TRBJ1-1; D is perhaps TRBD1 (6 bases). Trimming took 5 bases from V and 6 from J, leaving 10 bases between them. Germline V gene data show CDR1 as GTSNPN and CDR2 as SVGIG (reference sequence). This CDR3 contains 11 residues. The chain's CDR3 is CAWGRGPEAFF. CDR3 coding DNA: TGTGCCTGGGGACGGGGGCCTGAAGCTTTCTTT.

The chain combines TRBV19 with TRBJ2-4; D is possibly TRBD1 (5 bases). V shed 4 bases and J shed 0 bases, with 10 bases lying between them. Germline CDR1 and CDR2: LNHDA and SQIVND (reference sequence). The CDR3 extends over 15 amino acids. CDR3 in DNA: TGTGCCAGTAGTACGACAGAGCTAGCCAAAAACATTCAGTACTTC. Residues: CASSTTELAKNIQYF. The whole variable domain, remainder taken from reference TRBV19 and TRBJ2-4, is DGGITQSPKYLFRKEGQNVTLSCEQNLNHDAMYWYRQDPGQGLRLIYYSQIVNDFQKGDIAEGYSVSREKKESFPLTVTSAQKNPTAFYLCASSTTELAKNIQYFGAGTRLSVL.

As for this clone: At one end, the junction sequence differs from germline, possibly due to a read error. The chain uses TRBV4-2 and TRBJ1-1; D uncertain. The CDR3 runs to 15 residues. Per the germline V gene, CDR1 is LGHNA and CDR2 is YNFKEQ. The CDR3 DNA reads TGTGCCAGCAGTCAAGCGCTCTCAGGAGTGACTGAAGCTTTCTTT. This encodes CASSQALSGVTEAFF.

The V and J genes are TRBV5-4 and TRBJ2-5, with 8 nucleotides matching TRBD1. The CDR3 is made up of 16 amino acids. Germline assignment: CDR1 SGHNT and CDR2 YYREEE (reference sequence). Germline trimming cut 3 bases from V and 0 bases from J; bases unmatched to any gene: 7. CDR3 in amino acids: CASSSPGQVNQETQYF. CDR3 DNA: TGTGCCAGCAGCTCGCCGGGACAGGTCAACCAAGAGACCCAGTACTTC.

In this sample, this clone turned up once. This chain uses TRBV11-2 with TRBJ2-3, with 7 bases fitting TRBD1. This CDR3 has 14 amino acids. Germline loops: CDR1 SGHAT, CDR2 FQNNGV. V lost 3 bases to trimming and J lost 4 bases; unmatched junction nucleotides: 4. The CDR3 loop is CASSFSRGPDTQYF. CDR3 bases: TGTGCCAGCAGCTTTTCTAGGGGGCCAGATACGCAGTATTTT.

The J gene is TRBJ2-7, the V gene TRBV11-3; 12 bases are shared with TRBD2. The V and J ends lost 5 bases and 0 bases, in that order; junction bases with no gene match: 11. Germline-derived CDR1 and CDR2 are SGHNT and YENEEA. CDR3 length: 18 amino acids. This CDR3 is CASSEGQWTSGASYEQYF. As DNA, the CDR3 is TGTGCCAGCAGCGAAGGCCAATGGACTAGCGGGGCCTCCTACGAGCAGTACTTC.

The chain is built from TRBV18 and TRBJ2-5, with 8 bases that match TRBD2. Germline values: CDR1 KGHSH, CDR2 LQKENI. CDR3 length: 14 amino acids. The V and J ends lost 6 bases and 2 bases, in that order; junction bases with no gene match: 5. The CDR3 loop reads CASSQAGVQETQYF. CDR3 sequence (DNA): TGTGCCAGCTCTCAAGCGGGAGTTCAAGAGACCCAGTACTTC.

The chain has TRBV2 and TRBJ2-1; 9 nucleotides match TRBD2. The J segment lost 8 bases and the V segment lost 7 bases, leaving 6 bases of the junction unmatched. Germline values: CDR1 SNHLY, CDR2 FYNNEI. There are 13 residues in the CDR3. The CDR3 bases are TGTGCCAGCAAAGCGGGAGGCTGGGATGAGCAGTTCTTC. Amino acid sequence: CASKAGGWDEQFF.

This chain joins TRBV5-1 and TRBJ1-2; TRBD1 agrees at 9 bases. The CDR3 length is 14 residues. Germline V gene data show CDR1 as SGHRS and CDR2 as YFSETQ. J was trimmed by 4 bases and V by 4 bases; bases with no gene match: 5. In DNA form, the CDR3 reads TGCGCCAGCAGCCTGCGACAGGGGGGCTATGGCTACACCTTC. Translated, it gives CASSLRQGGYGYTF.

This clone was seen only once. This chain joins TRBV5-1 and TRBJ2-6; D is uncertain. Germline V gene lookup returns CDR1 SGHRS and CDR2 YFSETQ. Trimming stripped 0 bases from V and 4 bases from J, with 11 bases between. The CDR3 extends over 16 amino acids. CDR3 protein: CASSLGLVGGANVLTF. CDR3 DNA sequence: TGCGCCAGCAGCTTGGGACTCGTTGGGGGGGCCAACGTCCTGACTTTC. Supplemented by reference TRBV5-1 and TRBJ2-6, the full variable domain reads KAGVTQTPRYLIKTRGQQVTLSCSPISGHRSVSWYQQTPGQGLQFLFEYFSETQRNKGNFPGRFSGRQFSNSRSEMNVSTLELGDSALYLCASSLGLVGGANVLTFGAGSRLTVL.

Regarding this clone: This sample also contains other DNA sequences that code for the same CDR3. The gene calls are TRBV6-6 and TRBJ2-7; maybe TRBD1 (5 bases). Germline lookup yields CDR1 MNHNY and CDR2 SVGAGI (reference sequence). Trimming pared 3 bases from V and 3 bases from J, leaving 9 bases between. The CDR3 totals 13 residues. The CDR3 region has the DNA TGTGCCAGCAGTTATGACAGAAGCTACGAGCAGTACTTC. This translates into CASSYDRSYEQYF.

CDR3 DNA: TGTGCCAGCAGTGGGAGCGTCGATGAGCAGTTCTTC. Translating gives CASSGSVDEQFF. The chain links TRBV9 to TRBJ2-1; perhaps TRBD2 as D (5 bases). Germline V gene data show CDR1 as SGDLS and CDR2 as YYNGEE. The CDR3 has 12 amino acids. The V gene lost 5 bases and the J gene lost 8 bases, with 11 bases spanning the gap.

The CDR3, as DNA: TGTGCCAGCAGCCAATCTCAGGAGCAGTTCTTC. Protein: CASSQSQEQFF. The gene calls are TRBV7-9 and TRBJ2-1; D gene ambiguous. The CDR3 consists of 11 residues. From germline, CDR1 is SEHNR and CDR2 FQNEAQ (reference sequence). Trimming took off 5 bases at V and 10 bases at J, with 9 bases between the two ends.

This chain uses TRBV18 with TRBJ2-7; D is undetermined. Germline assignment: CDR1 KGHSH and CDR2 LQKENI. V gave up 4 bases and J gave up 1 base, with 8 bases separating them. This CDR3 contains 13 residues. CDR3 sequence reads: CASSQTESYEQYF. The CDR3 DNA is TGTGCCAGCTCACAGACGGAATCCTACGAGCAGTACTTC.

V and J are TRBV14 and TRBJ1-2; TRBD1 matches at 8 bases. Germline CDR1 and CDR2: SGHDN and FVKESK. V trimming: 3 bases; J trimming: 9 bases; junction bases outside the gene matches: 12. This CDR3 spans 15 amino acids. The CDR3: CASSQNPGQVGSYTF. CDR3 coding DNA: TGTGCCAGCAGCCAGAACCCGGGACAGGTGGGAAGCTACACCTTC.

J is TRBJ2-2 and V is TRBV6-1, with 10 bases fitting TRBD2. This CDR3 is 15 amino acids long. Germline CDR1 MNHNS, CDR2 SASEGT. Trimming cost V 8 bases and J 6 bases; bases outside gene matches: 9. The CDR3 DNA reads TGTGCCAGCCGAGGATCCAGCGGGGGGGCCGGGGAGCTGTTTTTT. The encoded protein is CASRGSSGGAGELFF.